The subject of this entry is one T cell receptor beta chain. The source of the sample is a study of technical replicates of blood from a few donors. The V end lost 4 bases, the J end lost 5 bases, and 21 bases lay between the germline ends. Germline CDR1 ENHRY, CDR2 SYGVKD. CDR3 length equals 17 residues. Generated by immunoSEQ multiplex PCR, the TCRdb table keeps only in-frame clones and is missing some. The sample contains 60,000 to 70,000 clones, around 88% of which appear only once. The TCR was taken from a human donor in good health. Some clones in this sample may be carry-over from other donors' samples. Sequenced sample: PBMCs. The rearrangement uses TRBV10-3 and TRBJ2-1; D gene unclear. The CDR3 here is CAISGSPEREPHNEQFF. In DNA form, the CDR3 reads TGTGCCATCAGTGGGAGTCCAGAGCGCGAGCCCCACAATGAGCAGTTCTTC.